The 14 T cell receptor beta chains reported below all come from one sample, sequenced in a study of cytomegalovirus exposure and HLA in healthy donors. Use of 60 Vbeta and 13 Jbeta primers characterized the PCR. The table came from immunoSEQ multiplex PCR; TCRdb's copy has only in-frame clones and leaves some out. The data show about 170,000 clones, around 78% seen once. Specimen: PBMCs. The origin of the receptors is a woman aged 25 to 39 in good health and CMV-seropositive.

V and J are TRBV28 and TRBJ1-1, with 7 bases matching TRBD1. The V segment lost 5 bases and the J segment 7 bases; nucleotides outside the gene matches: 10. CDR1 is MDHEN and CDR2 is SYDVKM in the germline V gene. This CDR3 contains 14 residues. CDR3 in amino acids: CASSALDRDLEAFF. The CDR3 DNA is TGTGCCAGCAGTGCTCTCGACAGGGACCTTGAAGCTTTCTTT. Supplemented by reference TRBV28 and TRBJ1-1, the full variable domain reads DVKVTQSSRYLVKRTGEKVFLECVQDMDHENMFWYRQDPGLGLRLIYFSYDVKMKEKGDIPEGYSVSREKKERFSLILESASTNQTSMYLCASSALDRDLEAFFGQGTRLTVV.

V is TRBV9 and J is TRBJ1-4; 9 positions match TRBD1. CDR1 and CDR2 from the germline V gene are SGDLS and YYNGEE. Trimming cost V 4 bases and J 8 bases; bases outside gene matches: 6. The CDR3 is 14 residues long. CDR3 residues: CASSYRDREEKLFF. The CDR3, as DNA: TGTGCCAGCAGCTACCGGGACAGGGAAGAAAAACTGTTTTTT.

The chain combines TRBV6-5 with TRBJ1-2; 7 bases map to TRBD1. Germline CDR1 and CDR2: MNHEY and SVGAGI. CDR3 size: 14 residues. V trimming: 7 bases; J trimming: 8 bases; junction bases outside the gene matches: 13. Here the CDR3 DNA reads TGTGCCAGCACAGCACGACAGGGCTATTACGGCTACACCTTC. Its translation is CASTARQGYYGYTF.

The CDR3: CASSVSGANEKLFF. In DNA, the CDR3 is TGTGCCAGCAGCGTGTCCGGGGCTAATGAAAAACTGTTTTTT. The genes are TRBV9 and TRBJ1-4; no clear D gene. The CDR3 totals 14 residues. Trimming cost V 2 bases and J 3 bases, with 8 bases left between them. CDR1 is SGDLS and CDR2 is YYNGEE in the germline V gene.

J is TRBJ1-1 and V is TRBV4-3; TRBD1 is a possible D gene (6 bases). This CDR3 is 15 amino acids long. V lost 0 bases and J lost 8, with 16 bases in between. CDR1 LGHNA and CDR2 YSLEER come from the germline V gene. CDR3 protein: CASSQDGGTGGEAFF. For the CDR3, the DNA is TGCGCCAGCAGCCAAGATGGTGGTACGGGGGGCGAAGCTTTCTTT.

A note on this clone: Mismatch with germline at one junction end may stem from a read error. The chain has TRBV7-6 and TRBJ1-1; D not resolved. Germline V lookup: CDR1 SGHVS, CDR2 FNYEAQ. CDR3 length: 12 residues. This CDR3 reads CASSLDDTEAFF. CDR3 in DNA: TGTGCCAGCAGCTTAGATGACACCGAAGCTTTCTTT.

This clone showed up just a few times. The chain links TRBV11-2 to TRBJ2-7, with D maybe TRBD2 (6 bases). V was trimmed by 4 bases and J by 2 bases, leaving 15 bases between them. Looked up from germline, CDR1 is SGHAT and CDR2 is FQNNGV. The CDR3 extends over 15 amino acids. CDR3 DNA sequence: TGTGCCAGCAGCTCACTCGGGAGCCTACCCTACGAGCAGTACTTC. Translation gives CASSSLGSLPYEQYF.

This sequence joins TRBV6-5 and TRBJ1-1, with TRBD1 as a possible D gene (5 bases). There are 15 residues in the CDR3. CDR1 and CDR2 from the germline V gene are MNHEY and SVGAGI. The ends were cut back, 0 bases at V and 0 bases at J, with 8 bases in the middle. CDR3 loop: CASSYSWGVNTEAFF. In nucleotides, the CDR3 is TGTGCCAGCAGTTACTCGTGGGGGGTGAACACTGAAGCTTTCTTT.

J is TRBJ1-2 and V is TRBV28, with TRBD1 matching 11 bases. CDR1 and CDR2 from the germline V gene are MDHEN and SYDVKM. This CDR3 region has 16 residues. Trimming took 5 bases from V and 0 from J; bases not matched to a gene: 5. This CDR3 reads CASSLGGQGANYGYTF. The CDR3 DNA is TGTGCCAGCAGTCTTGGGGGACAGGGGGCTAACTATGGCTACACCTTC.

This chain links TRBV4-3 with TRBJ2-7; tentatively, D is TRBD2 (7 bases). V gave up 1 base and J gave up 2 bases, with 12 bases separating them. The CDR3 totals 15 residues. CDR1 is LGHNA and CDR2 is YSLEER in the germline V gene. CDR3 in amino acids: CASSQAGGVAYEQYF. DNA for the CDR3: TGCGCCAGCAGCCAAGCGGGGGGCGTCGCCTACGAGCAGTACTTC.

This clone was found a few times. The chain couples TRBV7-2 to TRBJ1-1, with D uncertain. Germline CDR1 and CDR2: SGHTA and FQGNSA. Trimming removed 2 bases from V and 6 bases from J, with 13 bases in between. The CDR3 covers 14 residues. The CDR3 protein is CASSLFGGNSEAFF. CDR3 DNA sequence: TGTGCCAGCAGCTTATTCGGCGGAAACTCTGAAGCTTTCTTT.

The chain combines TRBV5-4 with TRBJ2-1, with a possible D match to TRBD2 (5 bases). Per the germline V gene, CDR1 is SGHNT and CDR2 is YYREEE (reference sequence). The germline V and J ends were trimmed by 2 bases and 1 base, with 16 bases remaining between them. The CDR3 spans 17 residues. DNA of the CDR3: TGTGCCAGCAGCTTATTTCCCGGGATGGGGTCCTACAATGAGCAGTTCTTC. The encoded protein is CASSLFPGMGSYNEQFF.

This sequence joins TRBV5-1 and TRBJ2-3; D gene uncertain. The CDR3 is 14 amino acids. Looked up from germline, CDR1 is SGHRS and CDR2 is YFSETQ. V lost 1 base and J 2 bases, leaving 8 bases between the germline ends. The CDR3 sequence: CASSLYGFTDTQYF. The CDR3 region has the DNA TGCGCCAGCAGCTTGTACGGTTTCACAGATACGCAGTATTTT. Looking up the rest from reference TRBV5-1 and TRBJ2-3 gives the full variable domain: KAGVTQTPRYLIKTRGQQVTLSCSPISGHRSVSWYQQTPGQGLQFLFEYFSETQRNKGNFPGRFSGRQFSNSRSEMNVSTLELGDSALYLCASSLYGFTDTQYFGPGTRLTVL.

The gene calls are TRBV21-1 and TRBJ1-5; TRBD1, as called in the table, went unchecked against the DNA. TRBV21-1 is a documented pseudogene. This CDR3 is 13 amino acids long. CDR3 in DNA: TGTGCCAGCGGCCAGGGTTCGTATCAGCCCCAGCATTTT. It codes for CASGQGSYQPQHF.